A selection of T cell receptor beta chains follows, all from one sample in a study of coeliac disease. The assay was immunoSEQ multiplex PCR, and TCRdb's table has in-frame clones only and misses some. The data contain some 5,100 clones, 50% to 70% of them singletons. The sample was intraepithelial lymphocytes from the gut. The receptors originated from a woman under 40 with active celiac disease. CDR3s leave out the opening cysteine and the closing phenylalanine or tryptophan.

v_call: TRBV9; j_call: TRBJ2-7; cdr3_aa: ASSAVGGLAGAFGEQY
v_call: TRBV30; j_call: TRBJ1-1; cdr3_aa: AWGGYTEAF
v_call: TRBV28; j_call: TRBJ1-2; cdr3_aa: ASSETGGYHYGYT
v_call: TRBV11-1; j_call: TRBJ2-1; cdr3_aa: ASLGQGVSNEQF
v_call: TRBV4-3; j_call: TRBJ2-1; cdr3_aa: ASSQKLAGAINEQF
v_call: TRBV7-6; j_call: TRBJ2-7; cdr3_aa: ASSDRTGGHEQY
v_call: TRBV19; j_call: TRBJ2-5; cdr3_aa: ASSINSLAQETQY
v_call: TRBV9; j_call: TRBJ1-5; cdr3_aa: ASSVGDITSGQPQH
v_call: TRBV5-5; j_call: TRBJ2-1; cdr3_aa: ASSLAGSYNEQF
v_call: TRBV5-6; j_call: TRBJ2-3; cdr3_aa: ASSLGTRTDTQY
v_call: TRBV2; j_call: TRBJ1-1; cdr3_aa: ASSARATGYTEAF
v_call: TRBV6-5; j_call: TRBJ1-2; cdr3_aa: ASREQGAPYGYT
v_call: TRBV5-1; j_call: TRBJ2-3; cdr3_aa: ASSFWGRDTQY
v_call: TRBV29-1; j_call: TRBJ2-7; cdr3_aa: SAAPGQSSYEQY
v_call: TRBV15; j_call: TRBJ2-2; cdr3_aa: ATSTPGQINTGELF
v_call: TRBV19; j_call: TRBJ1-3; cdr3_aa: ASTLTGDGNTIY
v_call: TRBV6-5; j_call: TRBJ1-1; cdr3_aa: ASSYSAGRVPEAF
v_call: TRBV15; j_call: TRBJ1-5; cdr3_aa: ATSRGREDQPQH
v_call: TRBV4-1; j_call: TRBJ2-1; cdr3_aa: ASSQDLHSGPRPEQF
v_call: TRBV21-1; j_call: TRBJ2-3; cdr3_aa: ASSKAGTDTQY
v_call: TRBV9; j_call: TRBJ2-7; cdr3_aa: ASSVAPSYEQY
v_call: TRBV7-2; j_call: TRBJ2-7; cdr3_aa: ASSSRDITYEQY
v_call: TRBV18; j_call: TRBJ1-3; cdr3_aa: ASSPLSPDSYSGNTIY